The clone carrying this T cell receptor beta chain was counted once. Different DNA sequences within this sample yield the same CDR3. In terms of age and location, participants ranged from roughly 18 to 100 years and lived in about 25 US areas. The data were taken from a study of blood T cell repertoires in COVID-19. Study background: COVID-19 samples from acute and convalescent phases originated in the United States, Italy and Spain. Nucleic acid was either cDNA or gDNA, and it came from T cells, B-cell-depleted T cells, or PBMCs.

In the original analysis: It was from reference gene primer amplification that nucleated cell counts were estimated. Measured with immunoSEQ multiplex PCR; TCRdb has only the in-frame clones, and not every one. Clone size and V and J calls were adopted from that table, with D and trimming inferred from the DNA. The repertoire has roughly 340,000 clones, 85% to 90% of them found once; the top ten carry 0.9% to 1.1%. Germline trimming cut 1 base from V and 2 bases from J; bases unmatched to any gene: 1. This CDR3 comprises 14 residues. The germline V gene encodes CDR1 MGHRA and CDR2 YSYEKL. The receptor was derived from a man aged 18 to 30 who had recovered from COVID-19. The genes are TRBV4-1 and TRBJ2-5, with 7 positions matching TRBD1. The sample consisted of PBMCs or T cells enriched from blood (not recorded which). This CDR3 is CASSQVGQQETQYF. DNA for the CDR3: TGCGCCAGCAGCCAAGTGGGACAGCAAGAGACCCAGTACTTC.